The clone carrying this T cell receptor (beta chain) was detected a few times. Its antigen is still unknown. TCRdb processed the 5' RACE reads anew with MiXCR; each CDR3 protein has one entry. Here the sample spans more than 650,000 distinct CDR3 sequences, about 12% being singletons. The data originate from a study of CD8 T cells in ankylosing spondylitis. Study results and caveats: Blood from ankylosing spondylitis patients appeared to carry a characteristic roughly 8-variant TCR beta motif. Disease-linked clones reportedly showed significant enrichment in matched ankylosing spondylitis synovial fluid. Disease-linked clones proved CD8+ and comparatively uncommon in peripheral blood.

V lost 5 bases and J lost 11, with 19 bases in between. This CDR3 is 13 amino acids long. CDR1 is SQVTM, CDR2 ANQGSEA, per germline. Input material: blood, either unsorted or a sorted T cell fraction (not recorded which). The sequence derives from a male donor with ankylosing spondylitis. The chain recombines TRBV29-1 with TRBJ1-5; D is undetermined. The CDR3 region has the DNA TGCAGCGTTTCGGTAGGGCGAGCGGATTCCCAGCATTTT. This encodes CSVSVGRADSQHF. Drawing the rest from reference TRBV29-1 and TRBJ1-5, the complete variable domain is SAVISQKPSRDICQRGTSLTIQCQVDSQVTMMFWYRQQPGQSLTLIATANQGSEATYESGFVIDKFPISRPNLTFSTLTVSNMSPEDSSIYLCSVSVGRADSQHFGDGTRLSIL.